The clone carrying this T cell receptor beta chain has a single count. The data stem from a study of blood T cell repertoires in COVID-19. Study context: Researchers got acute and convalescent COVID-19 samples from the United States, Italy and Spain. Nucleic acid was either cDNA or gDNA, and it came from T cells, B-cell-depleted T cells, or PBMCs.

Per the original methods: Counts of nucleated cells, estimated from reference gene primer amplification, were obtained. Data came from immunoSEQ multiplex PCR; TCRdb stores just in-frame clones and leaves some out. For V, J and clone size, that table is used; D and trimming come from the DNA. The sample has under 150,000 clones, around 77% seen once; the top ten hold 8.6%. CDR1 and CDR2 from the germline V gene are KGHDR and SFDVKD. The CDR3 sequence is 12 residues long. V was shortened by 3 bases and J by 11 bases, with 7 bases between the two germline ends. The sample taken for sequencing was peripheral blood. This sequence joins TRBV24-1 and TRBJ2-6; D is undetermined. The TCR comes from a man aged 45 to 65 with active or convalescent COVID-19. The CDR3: CATSDITDVLTF. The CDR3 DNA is TGTGCCACCAGTGATATCACAGACGTCCTGACTTTC.